This entry lists 5 T cell receptor beta chains sequenced from one sample in a study of blood T cell repertoires in COVID-19. The assay was immunoSEQ multiplex PCR, and TCRdb's table has in-frame clones only and misses some. The data hold over 250,000 clones, with around 90% observed a single time. Sequencing input: peripheral blood. The receptors shown here come from a man aged 50 to 59 with acute or convalescent COVID-19.

The genes are TRBV19 and TRBJ1-1; 7 positions agree with TRBD1. V trimming: 4 bases; J trimming: 0 bases; junction bases outside the gene matches: 11. CDR1 is LNHDA, CDR2 SQIVND, per germline (reference sequence). The CDR3 consists of 17 residues. CDR3 loop: CASSSRPGQSLNTEAFF. CDR3 in DNA: TGTGCCAGTAGTAGCAGGCCGGGACAGAGCTTGAACACTGAAGCTTTCTTT. The complete variable domain, with remaining parts taken from reference TRBV19 and TRBJ1-1, reads DGGITQSPKYLFRKEGQNVTLSCEQNLNHDAMYWYRQDPGQGLRLIYYSQIVNDFQKGDIAEGYSVSREKKESFPLTVTSAQKNPTAFYLCASSSRPGQSLNTEAFFGQGTRLTVV.

The chain is built from TRBV11-2 and TRBJ2-7; TRBD2 aligns across 13 bases. The V gene's germline CDR1 is SGHAT and CDR2 FQNNGV. The CDR3 runs to 15 residues. Trimming took 8 bases from V and 1 from J; bases not matched to a gene: 5. CDR3 in DNA: TGTGCCAGCGCAACTAGCGGGGGGGTATCCTACGAGCAGTACTTC. This codes for CASATSGGVSYEQYF.

V is TRBV19 and J is TRBJ1-2; D remains unclear. Trimming removed 3 bases at V and 0 bases at J, with 5 bases between. Germline V gives CDR1 LNHDA, CDR2 SQIVND (reference sequence). CDR3 size: 13 residues. The CDR3 is CASSIHPNYGYTF. Written as DNA, the CDR3 is TGTGCCAGTAGTATTCATCCTAACTATGGCTACACCTTC. The full variable domain, rest sourced from reference TRBV19 and TRBJ1-2, is DGGITQSPKYLFRKEGQNVTLSCEQNLNHDAMYWYRQDPGQGLRLIYYSQIVNDFQKGDIAEGYSVSREKKESFPLTVTSAQKNPTAFYLCASSIHPNYGYTFGSGTRLTVV.

V and J are TRBV6-1 and TRBJ1-1, with D maybe TRBD1 (5 bases). Germline CDR1 MNHNS, CDR2 SASEGT. Between the trimmed V and J ends, which lost 3 bases and 10 bases, there was a span of 9 bases. This CDR3 has 11 amino acids. CDR3: CASSEGGRAFF. In nucleotides, the CDR3 is TGTGCCAGCAGTGAGGGGGGAAGAGCTTTCTTT.

This clone was counted a single time. This chain connects TRBV7-3 to TRBJ2-2; D perhaps matches TRBD1 (5 bases). Germline CDR1 is SGHTA and CDR2 is FQGTGA. The V and J ends lost 5 bases and 6 bases respectively, with 7 bases between them. There are 12 residues in the CDR3. CDR3: CASSRGAGELFF. Written as DNA, the CDR3 is TGTGCCAGCAGCAGGGGCGCCGGGGAGCTGTTTTTT. Complete variable domain (other parts from reference TRBV7-3 and TRBJ2-2): GAGVSQTPSNKVTEKGKYVELRCDPISGHTALYWYRQSLGQGPEFLIYFQGTGAADDSGLPNDRFFAVRPEGSVSTLKIQRTERGDSAVYLCASSRGAGELFFGEGSRLTVL.